Listed below are T cell receptor beta chains from one sample, sequenced in a study of a mutant IDH1 vaccine in newly diagnosed glioma. Profiling relied on immunoSEQ multiplex PCR, and the TCRdb table lists in-frame clones only, not all of them. The profile shows fewer than 45,000 clones, 84% of them singletons. No antigen has been assigned to these receptors. The sequencing used PBMCs, collected from a glioma patient whose treatment included an IDH1 peptide vaccine. The receptor set was obtained from a man aged 40-55 years with glioma. Each CDR3 is given with its conserved first and last residue. The D gene is left open where the match is weak. Clone size, where shown, is once, few, many, or a class for clones that have expanded.

d_call: TRBD2
clone_size: NA
v_call: TRBV13
j_call: TRBJ2-3
cdr3_nt: TGTGCCAGCAGCTGGAGCGGGAGTATCGATACGCAGTATTTT
cdr3_aa: CASSWSGSIDTQYF

d_call: TRBD2
clone_size: NA
v_call: TRBV5-1
j_call: TRBJ2-1
cdr3_nt: TGCGCCAGCAGACTAGCGGGAGGGCCGGAGCAGTTCTTC
cdr3_aa: CASRLAGGPEQFF

d_call: TRBD2
clone_size: NA
v_call: TRBV7-8
j_call: TRBJ2-7
cdr3_nt: TGTGCCAGCAGCTCCGGGACTACCACCTACGAGCAGTACTTC
cdr3_aa: CASSSGTTTYEQYF

d_call: TRBD2
clone_size: few
v_call: TRBV10-3
j_call: TRBJ2-3
cdr3_nt: TGTGCCATCAGTGCCACTAGCGGGAGTAGCGCAGATACGCAGTATTTT
cdr3_aa: CAISATSGSSADTQYF

d_call: NA
clone_size: NA
v_call: TRBV29-1
j_call: TRBJ1-5
cdr3_nt: TGCAGCTTCCGAGCCGGGTTCGATCAGCCCCAGCATTTT
cdr3_aa: CSFRAGFDQPQHF

d_call: NA
clone_size: NA
v_call: TRBV5-1
j_call: TRBJ1-4
cdr3_nt: TGCGCCAGCAGCACAGGGCCTGCGAAGAAACTGTTTTTT
cdr3_aa: CASSTGPAKKLFF

d_call: TRBD2
clone_size: NA
v_call: TRBV6-6
j_call: TRBJ2-1
cdr3_nt: TGTGCCAGTGGGAGCGGGAGGGCCGCAGCTTACAATGAGCAGTTCTTC
cdr3_aa: CASGSGRAAAYNEQFF

d_call: TRBD2
clone_size: NA
v_call: TRBV4-1
j_call: TRBJ2-7
cdr3_nt: TGCGCCAGCAGCCAAGAAGGAACTAGCGGATTCTACGAGCAGTACTTC
cdr3_aa: CASSQEGTSGFYEQYF

d_call: NA
clone_size: once
v_call: TRBV20-1
j_call: TRBJ2-7
cdr3_nt: TGCAGTGCTAGAGAAGGGTACGAGCAGTACTTC
cdr3_aa: CSAREGYEQYF

d_call: NA
clone_size: NA
v_call: TRBV9
j_call: TRBJ2-7
cdr3_nt: TGTGCCAGCAGCGTAGGTGTTGGGCTGATTCCCTACGAGCAGTACTTC
cdr3_aa: CASSVGVGLIPYEQYF

d_call: TRBD1
clone_size: NA
v_call: TRBV19
j_call: TRBJ2-3
cdr3_nt: TGTGCCAGTAATTTTAGGACAGGGTCAACAGATACGCAGTATTTT
cdr3_aa: CASNFRTGSTDTQYF

d_call: TRBD1
clone_size: NA
v_call: TRBV5-1
j_call: TRBJ2-7
cdr3_nt: TGCGCCAGCAGCCCCGGGACAGCAAACCCCTACGAGCAGTACTTC
cdr3_aa: CASSPGTANPYEQYF

d_call: NA
clone_size: NA
v_call: TRBV9
j_call: TRBJ1-1
cdr3_nt: TGTGCCAGCAGCGCCACCGGGATAAACACCGCGTCGGCTTTCTTT
cdr3_aa: CASSATGINTASAFF

d_call: TRBD1
clone_size: NA
v_call: TRBV2
j_call: TRBJ1-4
cdr3_nt: TGTGCCAGCAGATCGAAAGGGACAGTCCTTAATGAAAAACTGTTTTTT
cdr3_aa: CASRSKGTVLNEKLFF

d_call: NA
clone_size: NA
v_call: TRBV5-1
j_call: TRBJ1-4
cdr3_nt: TGCGCCAGCAGCCCTAACACAGCAACTAATGAAAAACTGTTTTTT
cdr3_aa: CASSPNTATNEKLFF

d_call: NA
clone_size: NA
v_call: TRBV6-1
j_call: TRBJ1-3
cdr3_nt: TGTGCCAGCAGTGATCGGCCAGACTCTGGAAACACCATATATTTT
cdr3_aa: CASSDRPDSGNTIYF

d_call: NA
clone_size: NA
v_call: TRBV7-9
j_call: TRBJ2-5
cdr3_nt: TGTGCCAGCAGCTTAGGACAGCAAGAGACCCAGTACTTC
cdr3_aa: CASSLGQQETQYF

d_call: TRBD2
clone_size: NA
v_call: TRBV6-5
j_call: TRBJ2-7
cdr3_nt: TGTGCCAGCAGGGGGCTAGCGGGTAGATCCTACGAGCAGTACTTC
cdr3_aa: CASRGLAGRSYEQYF

d_call: TRBD2
clone_size: once
v_call: TRBV2
j_call: TRBJ2-3
cdr3_nt: TGTGCCAGACGGGAGGCCCTCACAGATACGCAGTATTTT
cdr3_aa: CARREALTDTQYF

d_call: TRBD2
clone_size: NA
v_call: TRBV7-9
j_call: TRBJ2-7
cdr3_nt: TGTGCCAGCAGCCCGGGAGGGCAGGCCTTACGCTCCTACGAGCAGTACTTC
cdr3_aa: CASSPGGQALRSYEQYF

d_call: NA
clone_size: NA
v_call: TRBV4-3
j_call: TRBJ2-7
cdr3_nt: TGCGCCAGCAGCCAGGGGACTCTAGAAGGGGACGAGCAGTACTTC
cdr3_aa: CASSQGTLEGDEQYF

d_call: NA
clone_size: NA
v_call: TRBV6-6
j_call: TRBJ1-1
cdr3_nt: TGTGCCAGCAGGTCAGGGAAACGCGCTCCCACTGAAGCTTTCTTT
cdr3_aa: CASRSGKRAPTEAFF

d_call: NA
clone_size: NA
v_call: TRBV5-6
j_call: TRBJ2-7
cdr3_nt: TGTGCCAGCAGCAATGGGAGGCACTTCTACGAGCAGTACTTC
cdr3_aa: CASSNGRHFYEQYF

d_call: NA
clone_size: NA
v_call: TRBV4-1
j_call: TRBJ1-5
cdr3_nt: TGCGCCAGCAGCCCAGCATATAGCAATCAGCCCCAGCATTTT
cdr3_aa: CASSPAYSNQPQHF

d_call: NA
clone_size: once
v_call: TRBV5-1
j_call: TRBJ1-4
cdr3_nt: TGCGCCAACAGAACACGGAAGAATGAAAAACTGTTTTTT
cdr3_aa: CANRTRKNEKLFF

d_call: NA
clone_size: NA
v_call: TRBV5-4
j_call: TRBJ1-1
cdr3_nt: TGTGCCAGCAGCTTGAACACTGAAGCTTTCTTT
cdr3_aa: CASSLNTEAFF

d_call: NA
clone_size: NA
v_call: TRBV14
j_call: TRBJ2-1
cdr3_nt: TGTGCCAGCAGCCAAAATGAGCAGTTCTTC
cdr3_aa: CASSQNEQFF